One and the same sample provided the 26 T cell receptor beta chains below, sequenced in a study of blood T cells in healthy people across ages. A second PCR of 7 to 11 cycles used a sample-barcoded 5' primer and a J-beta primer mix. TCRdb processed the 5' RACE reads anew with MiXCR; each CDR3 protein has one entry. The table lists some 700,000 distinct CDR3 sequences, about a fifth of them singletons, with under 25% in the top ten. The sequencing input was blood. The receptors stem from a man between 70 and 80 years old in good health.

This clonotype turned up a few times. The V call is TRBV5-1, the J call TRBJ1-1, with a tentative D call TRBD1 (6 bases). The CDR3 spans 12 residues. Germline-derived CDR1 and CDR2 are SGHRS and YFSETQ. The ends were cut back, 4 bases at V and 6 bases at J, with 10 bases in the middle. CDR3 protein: CASSQWTAEAFF. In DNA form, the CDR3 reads TGCGCCAGCAGCCAATGGACAGCTGAAGCTTTCTTT.

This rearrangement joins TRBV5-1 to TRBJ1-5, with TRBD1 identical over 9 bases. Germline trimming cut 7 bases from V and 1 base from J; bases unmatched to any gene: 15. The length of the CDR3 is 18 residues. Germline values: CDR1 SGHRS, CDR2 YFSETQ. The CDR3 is CASLGCGTGPLSNQPQHF. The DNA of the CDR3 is TGCGCCAGCTTAGGGTGTGGGACAGGGCCTTTGAGCAATCAGCCCCAGCATTTT. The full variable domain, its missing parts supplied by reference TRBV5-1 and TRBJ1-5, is KAGVTQTPRYLIKTRGQQVTLSCSPISGHRSVSWYQQTPGQGLQFLFEYFSETQRNKGNFPGRFSGRQFSNSRSEMNVSTLELGDSALYLCASLGCGTGPLSNQPQHFGDGTRLSIL.

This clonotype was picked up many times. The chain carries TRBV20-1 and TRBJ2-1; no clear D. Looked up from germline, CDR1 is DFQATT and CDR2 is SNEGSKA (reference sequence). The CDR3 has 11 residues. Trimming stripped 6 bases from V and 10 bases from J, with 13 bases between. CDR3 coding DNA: TGCAGTGCCGAATTCTTAGCCGAGCAGTTCTTC. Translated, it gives CSAEFLAEQFF.

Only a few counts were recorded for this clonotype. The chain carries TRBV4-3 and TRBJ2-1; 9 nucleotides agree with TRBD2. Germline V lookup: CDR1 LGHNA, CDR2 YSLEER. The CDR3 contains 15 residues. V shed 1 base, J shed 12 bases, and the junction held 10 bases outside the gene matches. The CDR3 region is CASSQVPGLATMQFF. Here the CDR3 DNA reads TGCGCCAGCAGCCAAGTTCCGGGACTAGCAACGATGCAGTTCTTC.

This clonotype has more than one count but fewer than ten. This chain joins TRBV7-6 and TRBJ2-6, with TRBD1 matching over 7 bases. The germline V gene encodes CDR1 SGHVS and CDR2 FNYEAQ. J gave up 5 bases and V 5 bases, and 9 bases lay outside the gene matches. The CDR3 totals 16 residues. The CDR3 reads CASSPGQAFWANVLTF. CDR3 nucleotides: TGTGCCAGCAGCCCCGGACAGGCTTTTTGGGCCAACGTCCTGACTTTC. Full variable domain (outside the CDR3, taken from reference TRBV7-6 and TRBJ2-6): GAGVSQSPRYKVTKRGQDVALRCDPISGHVSLYWYRQALGQGPEFLTYFNYEAQQDKSGLPNDRFSAERPEGSISTLTIQRTEQRDSAMYRCASSPGQAFWANVLTFGAGSRLTVL.

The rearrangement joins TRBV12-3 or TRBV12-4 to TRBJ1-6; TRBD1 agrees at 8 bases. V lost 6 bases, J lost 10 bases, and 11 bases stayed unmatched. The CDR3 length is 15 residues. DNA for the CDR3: TGTGCCAGCAGCTACAGGCAGGGGGCCCAGTCACCCCTCCACTTT. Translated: CASSYRQGAQSPLHF.

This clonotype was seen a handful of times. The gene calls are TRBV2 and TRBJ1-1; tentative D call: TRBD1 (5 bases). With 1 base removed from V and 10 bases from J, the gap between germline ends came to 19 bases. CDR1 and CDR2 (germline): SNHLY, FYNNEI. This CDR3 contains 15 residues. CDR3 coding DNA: TGTGCCAGCAGTGAAGGAGGCACAGGACTTAAGAGAGCTTTCTTT. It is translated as CASSEGGTGLKRAFF.

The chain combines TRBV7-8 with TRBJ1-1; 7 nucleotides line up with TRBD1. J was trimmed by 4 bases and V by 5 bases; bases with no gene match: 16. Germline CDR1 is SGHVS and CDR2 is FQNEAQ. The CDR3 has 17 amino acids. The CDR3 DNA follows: TGTGCCAGCAGCCCAGGGGGGCGGGGGACTGTCAGCACTGAAGCTTTCTTT. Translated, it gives CASSPGGRGTVSTEAFF.

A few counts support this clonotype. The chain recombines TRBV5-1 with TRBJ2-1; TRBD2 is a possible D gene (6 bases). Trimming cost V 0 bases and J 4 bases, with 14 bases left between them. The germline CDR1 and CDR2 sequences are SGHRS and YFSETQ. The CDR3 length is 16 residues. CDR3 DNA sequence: TGCGCCAGCAGCTTGGAGGCTAGCGAGGTTTACAATGAGCAGTTCTTC. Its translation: CASSLEASEVYNEQFF. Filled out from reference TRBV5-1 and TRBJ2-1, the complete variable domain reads KAGVTQTPRYLIKTRGQQVTLSCSPISGHRSVSWYQQTPGQGLQFLFEYFSETQRNKGNFPGRFSGRQFSNSRSEMNVSTLELGDSALYLCASSLEASEVYNEQFFGPGTRLTVL.

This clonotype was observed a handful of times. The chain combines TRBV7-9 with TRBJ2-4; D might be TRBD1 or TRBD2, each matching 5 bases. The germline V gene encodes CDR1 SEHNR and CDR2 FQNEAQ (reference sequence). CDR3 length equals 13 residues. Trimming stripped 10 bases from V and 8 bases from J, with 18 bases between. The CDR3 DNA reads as TGTGCCATTGAAACGGGGCAGTACGACATTCAGTACTTC. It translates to CAIETGQYDIQYF.

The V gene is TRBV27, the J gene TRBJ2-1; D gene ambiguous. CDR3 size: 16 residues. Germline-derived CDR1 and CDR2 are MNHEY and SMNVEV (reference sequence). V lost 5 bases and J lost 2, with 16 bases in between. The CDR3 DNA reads TGTGCCAGCAGTCCTCTCAGCGCAAGGCCCTACAATGAGCAGTTCTTC. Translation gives CASSPLSARPYNEQFF.

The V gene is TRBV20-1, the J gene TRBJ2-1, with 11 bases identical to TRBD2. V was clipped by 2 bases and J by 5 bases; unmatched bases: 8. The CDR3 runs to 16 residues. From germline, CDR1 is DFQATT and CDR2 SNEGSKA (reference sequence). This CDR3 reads CSARRLAGGLDNEQFF. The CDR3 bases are TGCAGTGCTAGAAGGCTAGCGGGAGGACTTGACAATGAGCAGTTCTTC.

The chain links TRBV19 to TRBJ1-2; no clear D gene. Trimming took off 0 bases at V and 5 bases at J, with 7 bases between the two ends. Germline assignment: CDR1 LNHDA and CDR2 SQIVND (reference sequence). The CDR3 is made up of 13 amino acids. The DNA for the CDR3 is TGTGCCAGTAGTATAGATGGACGGTATGGCTACACCTTC. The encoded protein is CASSIDGRYGYTF.

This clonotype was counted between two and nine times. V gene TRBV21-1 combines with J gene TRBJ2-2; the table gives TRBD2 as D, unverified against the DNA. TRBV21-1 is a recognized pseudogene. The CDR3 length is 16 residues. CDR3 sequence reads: CASSKPQALGGGELFF. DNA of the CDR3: TGTGCCAGCAGCAAACCGCAGGCCCTCGGTGGCGGGGAGCTGTTTTTT.

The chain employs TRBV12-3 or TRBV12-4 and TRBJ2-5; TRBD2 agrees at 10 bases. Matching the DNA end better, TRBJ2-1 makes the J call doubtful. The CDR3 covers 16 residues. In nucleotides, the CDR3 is TGTGCCAGCAGTTTTGCAAGGACTAGCGGCACTAATGAGCAGTTCTTC. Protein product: CASSFARTSGTNEQFF.

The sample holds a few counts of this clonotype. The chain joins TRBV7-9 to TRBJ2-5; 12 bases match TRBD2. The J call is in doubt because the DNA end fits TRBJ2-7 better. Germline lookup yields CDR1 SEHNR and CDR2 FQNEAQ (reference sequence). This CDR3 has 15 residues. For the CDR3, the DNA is TGTGCCAGCAGCTCCAGGACTAGCGGGGCCTACGAGCAGTACTTC. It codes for CASSSRTSGAYEQYF.

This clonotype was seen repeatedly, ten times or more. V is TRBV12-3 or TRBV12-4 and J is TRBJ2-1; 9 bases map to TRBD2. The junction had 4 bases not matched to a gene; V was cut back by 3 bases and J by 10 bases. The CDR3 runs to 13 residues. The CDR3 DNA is TGTGCCAGCAGTTTGGTTAGCGGGGGAGAGCAGTTCTTC. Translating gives CASSLVSGGEQFF.

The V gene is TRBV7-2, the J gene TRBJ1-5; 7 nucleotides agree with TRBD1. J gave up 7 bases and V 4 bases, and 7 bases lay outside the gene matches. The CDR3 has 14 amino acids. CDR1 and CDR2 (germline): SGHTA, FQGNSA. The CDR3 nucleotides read TGTGCCAGCAGCTACGGACAGGCGGGGCAGCCCCAGCATTTT. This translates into CASSYGQAGQPQHF.

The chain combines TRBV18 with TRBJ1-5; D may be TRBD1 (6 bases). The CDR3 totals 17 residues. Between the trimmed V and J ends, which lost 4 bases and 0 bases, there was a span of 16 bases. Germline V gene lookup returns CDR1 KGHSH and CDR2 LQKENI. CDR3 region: CASSRTDDLDSNQPQHF. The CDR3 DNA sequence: TGTGCCAGCTCACGGACAGACGACCTCGATAGCAATCAGCCCCAGCATTTT.

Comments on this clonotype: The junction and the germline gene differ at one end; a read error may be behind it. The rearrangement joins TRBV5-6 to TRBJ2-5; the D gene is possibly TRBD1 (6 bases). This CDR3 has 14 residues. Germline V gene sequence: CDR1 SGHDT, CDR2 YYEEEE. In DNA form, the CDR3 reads TGTGTCAGCAGCACAGGGTTCCCCGGTGAGACCCAGTACTTC. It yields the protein CVSSTGFPGETQYF. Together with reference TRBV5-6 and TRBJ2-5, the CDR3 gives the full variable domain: DAGVTQSPTHLIKTRGQQVTLRCSPKSGHDTVSWYQQALGQGPQFIFQYYEEEERQRGNFPDRFSGHQFPNYSSELNVNALLLGDSALYLCVSSTGFPGETQYFGPGTRLLVL.

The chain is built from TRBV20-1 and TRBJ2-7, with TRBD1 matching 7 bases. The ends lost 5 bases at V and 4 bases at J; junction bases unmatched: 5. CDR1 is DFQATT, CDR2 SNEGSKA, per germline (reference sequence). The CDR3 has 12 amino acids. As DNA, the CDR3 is TGCAGTGCTCAACAGGGACAGTACGAGCAGTACGTC. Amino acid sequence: CSAQQGQYEQYV.

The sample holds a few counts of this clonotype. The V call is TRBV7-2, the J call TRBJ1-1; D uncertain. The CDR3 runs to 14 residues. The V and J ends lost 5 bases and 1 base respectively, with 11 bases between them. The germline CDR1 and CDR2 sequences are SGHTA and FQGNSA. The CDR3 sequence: CASSPHSGNTEAFF. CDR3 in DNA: TGTGCCAGCAGCCCACACAGTGGGAACACTGAAGCTTTCTTT.

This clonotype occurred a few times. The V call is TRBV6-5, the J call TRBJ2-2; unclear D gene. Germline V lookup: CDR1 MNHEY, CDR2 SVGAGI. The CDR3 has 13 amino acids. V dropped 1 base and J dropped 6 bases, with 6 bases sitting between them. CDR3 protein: CASSYLTAGELFF. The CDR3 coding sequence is TGTGCCAGCAGTTACTTGACCGCCGGGGAGCTGTTTTTT.

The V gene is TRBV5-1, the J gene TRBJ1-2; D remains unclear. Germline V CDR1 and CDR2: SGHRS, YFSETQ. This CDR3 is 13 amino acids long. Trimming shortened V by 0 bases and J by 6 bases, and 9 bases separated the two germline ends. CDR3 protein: CASSLESSHGYTF. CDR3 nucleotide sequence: TGCGCCAGCAGCTTGGAATCTTCCCATGGCTACACCTTC.

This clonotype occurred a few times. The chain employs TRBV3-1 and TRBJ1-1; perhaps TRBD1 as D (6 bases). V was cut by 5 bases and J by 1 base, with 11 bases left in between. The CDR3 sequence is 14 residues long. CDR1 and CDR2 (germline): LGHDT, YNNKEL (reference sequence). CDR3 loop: CASSSGASNTEAFF. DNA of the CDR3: TGTGCCAGCAGCTCAGGGGCCTCGAACACTGAAGCTTTCTTT.

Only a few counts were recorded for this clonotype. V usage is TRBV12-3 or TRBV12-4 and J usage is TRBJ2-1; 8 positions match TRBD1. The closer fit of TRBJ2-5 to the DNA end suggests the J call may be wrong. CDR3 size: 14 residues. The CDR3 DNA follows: TGTGCCAGCAGCCAGGACAGGGCTCCAGAGACCCAGTACTTC. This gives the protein CASSQDRAPETQYF.